Given below is one T cell receptor beta chain in context. As yet, its antigen is unknown. The germline CDR1 and CDR2 sequences are SGHRS and YFSETQ. This CDR3 has 16 residues. V gave up 0 bases and J gave up 4 bases, with 17 bases separating them. The source of the sample is a study of OX40 agonist ivuxolimab in advanced cancers. Study results and caveats: Normalized expansion of T-cell clones was also low for some nonresponders.

Generated by immunoSEQ multiplex PCR, the TCRdb table keeps only in-frame clones and is missing some. The table records approximately 20,000 clones, about 80% of them present only once. This sequence joins TRBV5-1 and TRBJ2-7, with D perhaps given as TRBD1 or TRBD2 (5 bases each). The sequence derives from an adult with an advanced solid tumor such as melanoma, head and neck, liver or kidney cancer. Sequenced here: CD4+ or CD8+ T cells sorted from blood, sampled in a trial of the OX40 agonist ivuxolimab. For the CDR3, the DNA is TGCGCCAGCAGCTTGGGACCATGGGGGAGTGGGTACGAGCAGTACTTC. Its protein is CASSLGPWGSGYEQYF.